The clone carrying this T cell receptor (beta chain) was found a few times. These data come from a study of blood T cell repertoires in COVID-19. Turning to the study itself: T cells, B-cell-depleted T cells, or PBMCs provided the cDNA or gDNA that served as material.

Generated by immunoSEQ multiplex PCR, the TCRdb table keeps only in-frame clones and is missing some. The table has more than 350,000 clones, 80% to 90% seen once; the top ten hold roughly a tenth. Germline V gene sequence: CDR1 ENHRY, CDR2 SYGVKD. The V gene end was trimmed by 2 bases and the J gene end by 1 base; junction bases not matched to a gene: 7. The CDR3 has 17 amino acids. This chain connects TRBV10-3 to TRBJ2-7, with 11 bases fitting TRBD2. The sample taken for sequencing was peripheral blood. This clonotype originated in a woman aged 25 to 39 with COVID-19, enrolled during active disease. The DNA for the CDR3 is TGTGCCATCAGTGAGCCTCGGCCTAGCGGGAGGTCCTACGAGCAGTACTTC. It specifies CAISEPRPSGRSYEQYF.